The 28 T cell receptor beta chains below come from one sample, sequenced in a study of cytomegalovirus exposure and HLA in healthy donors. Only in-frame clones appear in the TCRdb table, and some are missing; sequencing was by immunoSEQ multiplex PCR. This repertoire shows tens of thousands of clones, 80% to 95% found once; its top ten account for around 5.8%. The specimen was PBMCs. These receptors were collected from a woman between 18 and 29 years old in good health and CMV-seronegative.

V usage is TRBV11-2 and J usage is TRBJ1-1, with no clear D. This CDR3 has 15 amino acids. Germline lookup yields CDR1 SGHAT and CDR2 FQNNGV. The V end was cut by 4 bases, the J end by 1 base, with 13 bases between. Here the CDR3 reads CASSSKPRQNTEAFF. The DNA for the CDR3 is TGTGCCAGCAGCTCCAAACCTCGACAGAACACTGAAGCTTTCTTT.

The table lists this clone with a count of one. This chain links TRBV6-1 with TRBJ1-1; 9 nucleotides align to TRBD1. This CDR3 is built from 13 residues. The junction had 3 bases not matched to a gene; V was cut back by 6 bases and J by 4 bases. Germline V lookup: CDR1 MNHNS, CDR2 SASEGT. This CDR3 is CASRGTGITEAFF. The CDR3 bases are TGTGCCAGCAGAGGGACAGGGATCACTGAAGCTTTCTTT.

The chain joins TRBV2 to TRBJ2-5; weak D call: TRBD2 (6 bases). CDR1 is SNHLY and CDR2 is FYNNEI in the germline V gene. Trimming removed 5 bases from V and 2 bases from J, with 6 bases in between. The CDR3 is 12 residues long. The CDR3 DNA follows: TGTGCCAGCAGTAGCGGGCAAGAGACCCAGTACTTC. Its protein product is CASSSGQETQYF.

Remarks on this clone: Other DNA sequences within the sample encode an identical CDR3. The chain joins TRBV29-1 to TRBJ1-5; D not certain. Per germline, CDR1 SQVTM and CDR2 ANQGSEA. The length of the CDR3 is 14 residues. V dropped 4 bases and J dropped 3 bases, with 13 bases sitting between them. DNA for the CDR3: TGCAGCGTTGCGGAGGACGGACTCAATCAGCCCCAGCATTTT. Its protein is CSVAEDGLNQPQHF.

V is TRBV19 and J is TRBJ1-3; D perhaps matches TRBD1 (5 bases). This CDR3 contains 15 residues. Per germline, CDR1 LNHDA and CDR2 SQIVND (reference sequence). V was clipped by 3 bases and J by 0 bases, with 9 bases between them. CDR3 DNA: TGTGCCAGTAGTATTGGGGACTCCTCTGGAAACACCATATATTTT. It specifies CASSIGDSSGNTIYF.

The CDR3 DNA reads TGTGCCAGCAGCTTAAGGACTGCGTCCACCTATGGCTACACCTTC. It specifies CASSLRTASTYGYTF. The genes are TRBV11-1 and TRBJ1-2, with no clear D. V gave up 2 bases and J gave up 4 bases, with 14 bases separating them. Germline CDR1 and CDR2: SGHAT and FQDESV (reference sequence). The CDR3 length is 15 residues.

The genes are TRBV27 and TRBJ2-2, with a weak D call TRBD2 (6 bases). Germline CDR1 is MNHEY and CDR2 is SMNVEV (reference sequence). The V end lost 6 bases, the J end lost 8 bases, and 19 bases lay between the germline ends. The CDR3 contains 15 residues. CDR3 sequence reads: CASSERGLPEGELFF. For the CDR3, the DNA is TGTGCCAGCAGCGAAAGGGGACTCCCCGAGGGGGAGCTGTTTTTT.

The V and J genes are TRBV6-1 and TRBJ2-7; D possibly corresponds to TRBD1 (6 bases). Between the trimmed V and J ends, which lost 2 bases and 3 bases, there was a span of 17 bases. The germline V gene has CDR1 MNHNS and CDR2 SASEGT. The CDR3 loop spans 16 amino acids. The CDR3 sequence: CASSEPRRDIYYEQYV. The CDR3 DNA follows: TGTGCCAGCAGTGAACCGCGCCGGGACATTTACTACGAGCAGTACGTC.

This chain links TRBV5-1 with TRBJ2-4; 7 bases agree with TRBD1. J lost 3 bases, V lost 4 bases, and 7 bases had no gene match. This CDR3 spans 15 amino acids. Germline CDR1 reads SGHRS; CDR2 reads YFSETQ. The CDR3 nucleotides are TGCGCCAGCAGCCTCCCTCGGGACAGCAAAAACATTCAGTACTTC. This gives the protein CASSLPRDSKNIQYF.

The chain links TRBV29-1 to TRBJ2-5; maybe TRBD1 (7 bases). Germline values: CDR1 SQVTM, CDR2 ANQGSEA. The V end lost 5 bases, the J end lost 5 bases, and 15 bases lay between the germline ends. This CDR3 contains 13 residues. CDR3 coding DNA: TGCAGCGTTAGGTTCGGGGGACAGGAGACCCAGTACTTC. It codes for CSVRFGGQETQYF.

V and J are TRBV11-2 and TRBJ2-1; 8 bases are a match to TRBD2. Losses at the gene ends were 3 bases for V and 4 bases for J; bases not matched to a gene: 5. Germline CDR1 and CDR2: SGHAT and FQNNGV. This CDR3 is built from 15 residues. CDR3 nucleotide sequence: TGTGCCAGCAGCTTGGTAGCGGGATCTTACAATGAGCAGTTCTTC. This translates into CASSLVAGSYNEQFF.

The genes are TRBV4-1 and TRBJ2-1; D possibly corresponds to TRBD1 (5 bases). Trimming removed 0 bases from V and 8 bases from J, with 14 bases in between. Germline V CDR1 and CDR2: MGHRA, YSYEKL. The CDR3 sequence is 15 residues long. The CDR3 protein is CASSQDRGTYHEQFF. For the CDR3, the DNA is TGCGCCAGCAGCCAAGATAGGGGCACGTACCATGAGCAGTTCTTC.

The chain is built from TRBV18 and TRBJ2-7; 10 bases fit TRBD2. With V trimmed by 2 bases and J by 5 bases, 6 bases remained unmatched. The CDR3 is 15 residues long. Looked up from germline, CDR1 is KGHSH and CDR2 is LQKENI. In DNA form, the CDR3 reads TGTGCCAGCTCACCATCGGCTAGCGGGGGACACGAGCAGTACTTC. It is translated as CASSPSASGGHEQYF.

The CDR3 reads CASSLVVGQGFQPQHF. In nucleotides, the CDR3 is TGTGCCAGCAGCTTAGTGGTCGGGCAGGGGTTTCAGCCCCAGCATTTT. V gene TRBV7-2 combines with J gene TRBJ1-5; TRBD1 might be the D (6 bases). CDR1 and CDR2 from the germline V gene are SGHTA and FQGNSA. V dropped 1 base and J dropped 6 bases, with 16 bases sitting between them. The CDR3 extends over 16 amino acids. Looking up the rest from reference TRBV7-2 and TRBJ1-5 gives the full variable domain: GAGVSQSPSNKVTEKGKDVELRCDPISGHTALYWYRQSLGQGLEFLIYFQGNSAPDKSGLPSDRFSAERTGGSVSTLTIQRTQQEDSAVYLCASSLVVGQGFQPQHFGDGTRLSIL.

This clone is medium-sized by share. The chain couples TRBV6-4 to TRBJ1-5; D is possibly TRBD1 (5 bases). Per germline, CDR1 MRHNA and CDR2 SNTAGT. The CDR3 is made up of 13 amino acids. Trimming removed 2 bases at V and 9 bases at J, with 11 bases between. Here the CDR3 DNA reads TGTGCCAGCAGTGACACGTCTACAGGGCCCCAGCATTTT. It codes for CASSDTSTGPQHF.

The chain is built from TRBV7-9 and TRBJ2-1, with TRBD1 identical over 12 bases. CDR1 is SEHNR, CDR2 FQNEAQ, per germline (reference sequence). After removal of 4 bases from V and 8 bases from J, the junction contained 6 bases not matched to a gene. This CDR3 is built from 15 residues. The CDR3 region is CASSSTGTGGHEQFF. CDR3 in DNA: TGTGCCAGCAGCTCAACCGGGACAGGGGGCCATGAGCAGTTCTTC.

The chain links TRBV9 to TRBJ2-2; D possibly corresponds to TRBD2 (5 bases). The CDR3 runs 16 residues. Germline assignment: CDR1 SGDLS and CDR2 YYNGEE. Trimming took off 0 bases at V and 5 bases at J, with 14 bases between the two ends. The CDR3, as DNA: TGTGCCAGCAGCGTAGTCAGGACTGACGGGACCGGGGAGCTGTTTTTT. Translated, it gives CASSVVRTDGTGELFF. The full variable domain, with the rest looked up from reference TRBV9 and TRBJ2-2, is DSGVTQTPKHLITATGQRVTLRCSPRSGDLSVYWYQQSLDQGLQFLIQYYNGEERAKGNILERFSAQQFPDLHSELNLSSLELGDSALYFCASSVVRTDGTGELFFGEGSRLTVL.

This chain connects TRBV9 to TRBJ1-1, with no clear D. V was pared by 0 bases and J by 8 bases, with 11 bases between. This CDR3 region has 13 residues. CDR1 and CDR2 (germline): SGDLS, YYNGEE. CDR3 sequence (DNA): TGTGCCAGCAGCGTAGGGGGAGGGAGCGAAGCTTTCTTT. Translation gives CASSVGGGSEAFF.

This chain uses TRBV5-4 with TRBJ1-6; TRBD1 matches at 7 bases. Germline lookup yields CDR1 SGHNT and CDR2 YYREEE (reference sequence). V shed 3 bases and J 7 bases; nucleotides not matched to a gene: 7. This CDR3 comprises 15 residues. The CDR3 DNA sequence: TGTGCCAGCAGCTCTCAGACAGGGCGGAATTCACCCCTCCACTTT. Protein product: CASSSQTGRNSPLHF.

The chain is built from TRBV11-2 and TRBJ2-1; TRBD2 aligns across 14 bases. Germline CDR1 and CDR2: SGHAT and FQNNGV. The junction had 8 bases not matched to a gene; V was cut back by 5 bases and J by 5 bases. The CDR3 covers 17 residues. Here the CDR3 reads CASSKRLAGGPHNEQFF. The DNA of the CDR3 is TGTGCCAGCAGCAAACGACTAGCGGGGGGGCCCCACAATGAGCAGTTCTTC. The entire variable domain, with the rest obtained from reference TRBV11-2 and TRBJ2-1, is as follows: EAGVAQSPRYKIIEKRQSVAFWCNPISGHATLYWYQQILGQGPKLLIQFQNNGVVDDSQLPKDRFSAERLKGVDSTLKIQPAKLEDSAVYLCASSKRLAGGPHNEQFFGPGTRLTVL.

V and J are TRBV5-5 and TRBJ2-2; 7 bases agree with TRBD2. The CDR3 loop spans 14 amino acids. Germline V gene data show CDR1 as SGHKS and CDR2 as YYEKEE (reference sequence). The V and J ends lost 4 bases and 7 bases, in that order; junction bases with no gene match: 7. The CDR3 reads CASSPGLVIGELFF. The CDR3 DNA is TGTGCCAGCAGCCCTGGACTAGTGATCGGGGAGCTGTTTTTT.

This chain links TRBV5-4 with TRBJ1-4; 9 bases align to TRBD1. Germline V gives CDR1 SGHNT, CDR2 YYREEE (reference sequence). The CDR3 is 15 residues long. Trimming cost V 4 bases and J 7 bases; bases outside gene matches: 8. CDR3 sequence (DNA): TGTGCCAGCAGCAGCCGGGACAGGGAAACTGAAAAACTGTTTTTT. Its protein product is CASSSRDRETEKLFF.

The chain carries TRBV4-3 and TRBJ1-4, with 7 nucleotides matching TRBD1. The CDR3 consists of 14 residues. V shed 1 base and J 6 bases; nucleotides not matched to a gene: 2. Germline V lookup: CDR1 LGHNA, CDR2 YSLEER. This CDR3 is CASSQVGGDEKLFF. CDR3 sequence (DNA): TGCGCCAGCAGCCAAGTAGGGGGCGATGAAAAACTGTTTTTT.

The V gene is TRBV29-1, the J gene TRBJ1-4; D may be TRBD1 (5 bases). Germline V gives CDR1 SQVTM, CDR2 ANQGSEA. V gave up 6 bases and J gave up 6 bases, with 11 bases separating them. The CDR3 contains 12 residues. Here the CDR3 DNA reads TGCAGCGTCGGGACTTTTGATGAAAAACTGTTTTTT. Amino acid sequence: CSVGTFDEKLFF.

The DNA for the CDR3 is TGTGCCAGCAGCGACCCGACCCAGGCGTCGGAGCGGGGGGCCACAGATACGCAGTATTTT. Its translation is CASSDPTQASERGATDTQYF. This chain connects TRBV9 to TRBJ2-3; 9 bases match TRBD2. V was clipped by 3 bases and J by 2 bases; unmatched bases: 19. This CDR3 contains 20 residues. Germline V gene lookup returns CDR1 SGDLS and CDR2 YYNGEE.

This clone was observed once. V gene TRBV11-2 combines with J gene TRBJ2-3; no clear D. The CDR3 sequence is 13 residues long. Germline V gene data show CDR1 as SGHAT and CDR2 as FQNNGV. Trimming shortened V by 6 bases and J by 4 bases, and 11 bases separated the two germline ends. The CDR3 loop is CASSFMGADTQYF. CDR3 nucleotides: TGTGCCAGCAGTTTCATGGGCGCAGATACGCAGTATTTT.

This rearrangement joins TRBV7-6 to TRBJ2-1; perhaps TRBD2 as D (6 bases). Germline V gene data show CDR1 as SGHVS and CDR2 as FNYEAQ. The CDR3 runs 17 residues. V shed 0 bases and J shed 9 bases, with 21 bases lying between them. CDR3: CASSLAPSGLYNGEQFF. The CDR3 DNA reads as TGTGCCAGCAGCTTAGCCCCCTCGGGACTTTACAACGGTGAGCAGTTCTTC.

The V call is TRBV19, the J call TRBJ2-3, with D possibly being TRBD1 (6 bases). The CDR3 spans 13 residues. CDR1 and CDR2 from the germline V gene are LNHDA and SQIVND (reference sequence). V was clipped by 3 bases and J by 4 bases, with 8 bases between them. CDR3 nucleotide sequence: TGTGCCAGTAGTATCCAGGGGTCAGATACGCAGTATTTT. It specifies CASSIQGSDTQYF.